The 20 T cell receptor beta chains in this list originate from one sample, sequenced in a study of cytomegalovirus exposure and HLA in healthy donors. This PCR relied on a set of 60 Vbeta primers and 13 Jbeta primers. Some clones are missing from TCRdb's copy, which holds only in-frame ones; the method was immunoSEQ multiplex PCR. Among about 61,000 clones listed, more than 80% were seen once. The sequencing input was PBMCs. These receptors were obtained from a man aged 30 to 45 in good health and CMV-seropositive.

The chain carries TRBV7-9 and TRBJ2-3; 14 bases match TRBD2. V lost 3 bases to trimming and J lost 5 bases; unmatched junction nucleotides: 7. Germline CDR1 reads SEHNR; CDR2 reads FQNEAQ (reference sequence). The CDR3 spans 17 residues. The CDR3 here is CASSFVPGLAGGDTQYF. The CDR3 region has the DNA TGTGCCAGCAGCTTTGTTCCCGGACTAGCGGGAGGAGATACGCAGTATTTT.

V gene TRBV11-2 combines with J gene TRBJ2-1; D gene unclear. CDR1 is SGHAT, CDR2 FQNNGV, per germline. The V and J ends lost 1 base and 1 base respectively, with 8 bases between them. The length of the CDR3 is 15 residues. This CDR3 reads CASSLVGVSYNEQFF. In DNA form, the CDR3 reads TGTGCCAGCAGCTTAGTAGGAGTTTCCTACAATGAGCAGTTCTTC.

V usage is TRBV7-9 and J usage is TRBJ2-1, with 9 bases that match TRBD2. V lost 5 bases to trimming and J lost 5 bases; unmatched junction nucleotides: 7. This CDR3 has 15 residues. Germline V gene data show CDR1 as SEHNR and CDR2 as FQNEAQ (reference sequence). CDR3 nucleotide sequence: TGTGCCAGCAGCCTGACTAGCGGACTGAACAATGAGCAGTTCTTC. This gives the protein CASSLTSGLNNEQFF.

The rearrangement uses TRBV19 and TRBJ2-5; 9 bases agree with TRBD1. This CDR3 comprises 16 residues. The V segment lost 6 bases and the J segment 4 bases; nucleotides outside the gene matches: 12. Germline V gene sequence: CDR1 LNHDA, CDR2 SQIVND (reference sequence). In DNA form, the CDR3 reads TGTGCCAGTAGCCGCAACCGGGACAGGGTTTTAGAGACCCAGTACTTC. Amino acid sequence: CASSRNRDRVLETQYF.

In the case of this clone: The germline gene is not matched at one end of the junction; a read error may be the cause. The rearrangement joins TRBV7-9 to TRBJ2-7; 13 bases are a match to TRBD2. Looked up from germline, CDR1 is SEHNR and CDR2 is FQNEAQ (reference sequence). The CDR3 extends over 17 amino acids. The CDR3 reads CSSSLVTLAGGPGEQYF. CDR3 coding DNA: TGTTCCAGCAGCTTAGTTACACTAGCGGGAGGGCCGGGCGAGCAGTACTTC.

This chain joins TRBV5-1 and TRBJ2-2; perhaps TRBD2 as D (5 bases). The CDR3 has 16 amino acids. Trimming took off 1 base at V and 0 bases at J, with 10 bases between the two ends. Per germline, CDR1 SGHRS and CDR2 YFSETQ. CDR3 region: CASSLLGGSNTGELFF. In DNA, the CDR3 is TGCGCCAGCAGCTTGTTGGGCGGGTCGAACACCGGGGAGCTGTTTTTT.

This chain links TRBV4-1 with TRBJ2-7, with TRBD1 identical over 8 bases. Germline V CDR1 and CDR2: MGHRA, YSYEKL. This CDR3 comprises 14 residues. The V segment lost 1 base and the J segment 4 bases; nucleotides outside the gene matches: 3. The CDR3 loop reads CASSQAGQGYEQYF. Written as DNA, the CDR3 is TGCGCCAGCAGCCAAGCCGGACAGGGTTACGAGCAGTACTTC.

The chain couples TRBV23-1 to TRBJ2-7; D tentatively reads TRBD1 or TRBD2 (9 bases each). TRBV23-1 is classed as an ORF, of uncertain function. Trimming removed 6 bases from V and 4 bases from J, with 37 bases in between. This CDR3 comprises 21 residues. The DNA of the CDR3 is TGCGCCAGCAGAACGCGGAGATTGGGGACAGGGAGGCTAGCGGGATCGTACGAGCAGTACTTC. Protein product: CASRTRRLGTGRLAGSYEQYF.

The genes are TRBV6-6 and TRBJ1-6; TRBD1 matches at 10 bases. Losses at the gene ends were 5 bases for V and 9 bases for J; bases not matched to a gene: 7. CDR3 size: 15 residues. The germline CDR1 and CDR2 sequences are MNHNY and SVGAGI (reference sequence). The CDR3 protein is CASSPPDRGISPLHF. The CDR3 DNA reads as TGTGCCAGCAGTCCTCCGGACAGGGGGATTTCACCCCTCCACTTT.

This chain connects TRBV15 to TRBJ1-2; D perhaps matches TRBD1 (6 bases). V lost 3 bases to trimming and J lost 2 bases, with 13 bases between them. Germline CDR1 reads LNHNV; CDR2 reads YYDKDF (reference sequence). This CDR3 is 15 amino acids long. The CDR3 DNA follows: TGTGCCACCAGCAGCCTCACAGGGTCCAACTATGGCTACACCTTC. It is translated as CATSSLTGSNYGYTF.

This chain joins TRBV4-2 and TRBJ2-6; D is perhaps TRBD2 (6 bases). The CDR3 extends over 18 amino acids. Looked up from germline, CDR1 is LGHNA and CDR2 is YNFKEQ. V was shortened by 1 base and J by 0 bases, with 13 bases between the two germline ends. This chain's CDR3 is CASSQGVEGSSGANVLTF. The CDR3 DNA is TGTGCCAGCAGCCAAGGGGTGGAGGGGAGCTCTGGGGCCAACGTCCTGACTTTC.

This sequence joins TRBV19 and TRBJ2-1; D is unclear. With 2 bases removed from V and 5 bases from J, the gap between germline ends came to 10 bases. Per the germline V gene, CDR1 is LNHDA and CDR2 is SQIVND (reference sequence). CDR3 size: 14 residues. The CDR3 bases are TGTGCCAGTAGTATAAGGCAGGATGACAATGAGCAGTTCTTC. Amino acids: CASSIRQDDNEQFF.

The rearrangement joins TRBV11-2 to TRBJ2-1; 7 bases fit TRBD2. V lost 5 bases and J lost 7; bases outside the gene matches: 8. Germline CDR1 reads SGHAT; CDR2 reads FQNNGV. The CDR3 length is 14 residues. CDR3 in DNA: TGTGCCAGCAGCCCTCAGCGGGACCAGAATGAGCAGTTCTTC. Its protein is CASSPQRDQNEQFF.

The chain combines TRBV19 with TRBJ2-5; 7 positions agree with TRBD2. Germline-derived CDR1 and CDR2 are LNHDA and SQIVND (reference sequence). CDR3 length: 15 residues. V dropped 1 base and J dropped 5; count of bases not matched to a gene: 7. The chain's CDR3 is CASSIGPVAGETQYF. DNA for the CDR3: TGTGCCAGTAGTATAGGGCCGGTAGCGGGCGAGACCCAGTACTTC.

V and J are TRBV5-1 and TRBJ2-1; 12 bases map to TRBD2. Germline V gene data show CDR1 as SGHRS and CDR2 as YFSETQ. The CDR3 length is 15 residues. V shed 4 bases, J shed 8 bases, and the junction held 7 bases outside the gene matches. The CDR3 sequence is CASSGLAGPKDEQFF. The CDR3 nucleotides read TGCGCCAGCAGCGGACTAGCGGGACCCAAGGATGAGCAGTTCTTC.

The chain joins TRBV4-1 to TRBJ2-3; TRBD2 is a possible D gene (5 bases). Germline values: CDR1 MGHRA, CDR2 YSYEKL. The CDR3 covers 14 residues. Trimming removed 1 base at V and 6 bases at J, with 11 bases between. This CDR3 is CASSQGRGVDTQYF. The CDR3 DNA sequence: TGCGCCAGCAGCCAAGGCCGGGGTGTGGATACGCAGTATTTT.

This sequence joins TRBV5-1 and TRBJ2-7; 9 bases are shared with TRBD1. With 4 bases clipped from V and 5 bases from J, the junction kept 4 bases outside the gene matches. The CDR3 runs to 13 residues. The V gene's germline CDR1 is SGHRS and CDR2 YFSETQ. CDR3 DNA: TGCGCCAGCAGCATATGGACAGGGGACGAGCAGTACTTC. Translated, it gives CASSIWTGDEQYF.

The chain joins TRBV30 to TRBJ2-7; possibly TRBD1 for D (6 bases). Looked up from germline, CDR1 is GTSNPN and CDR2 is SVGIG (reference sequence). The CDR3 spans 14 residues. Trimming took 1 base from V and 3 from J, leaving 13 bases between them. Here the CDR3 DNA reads TGTGCCTGGAGTGACCAAGGACAGTTCTACGAGCAGTACTTC. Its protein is CAWSDQGQFYEQYF.

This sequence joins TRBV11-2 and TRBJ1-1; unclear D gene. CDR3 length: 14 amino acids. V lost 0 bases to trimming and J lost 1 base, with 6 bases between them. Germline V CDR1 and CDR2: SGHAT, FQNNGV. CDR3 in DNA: TGTGCCAGCAGCTTAGATCCCGGGAACACTGAAGCTTTCTTT. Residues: CASSLDPGNTEAFF.

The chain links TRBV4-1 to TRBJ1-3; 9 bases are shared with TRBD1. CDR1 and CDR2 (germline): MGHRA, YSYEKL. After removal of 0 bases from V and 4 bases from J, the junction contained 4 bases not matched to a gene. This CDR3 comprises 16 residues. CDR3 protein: CASSQDGQGKGNTIYF. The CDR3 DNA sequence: TGCGCCAGCAGCCAAGACGGACAGGGGAAAGGAAACACCATATATTTT.